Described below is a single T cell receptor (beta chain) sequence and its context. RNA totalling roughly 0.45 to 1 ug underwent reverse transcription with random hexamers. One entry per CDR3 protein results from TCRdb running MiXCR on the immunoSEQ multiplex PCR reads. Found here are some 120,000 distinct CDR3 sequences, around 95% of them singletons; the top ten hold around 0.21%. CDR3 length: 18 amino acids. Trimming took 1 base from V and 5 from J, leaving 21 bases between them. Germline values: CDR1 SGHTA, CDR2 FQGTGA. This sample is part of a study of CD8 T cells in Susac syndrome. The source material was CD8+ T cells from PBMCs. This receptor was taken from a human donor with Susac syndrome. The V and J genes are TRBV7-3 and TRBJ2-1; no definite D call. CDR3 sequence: CASSLIVGDRVLNNEQFF. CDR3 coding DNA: TGTGCCAGCAGCTTAATCGTCGGAGACCGCGTCTTGAACAATGAGCAGTTCTTC.